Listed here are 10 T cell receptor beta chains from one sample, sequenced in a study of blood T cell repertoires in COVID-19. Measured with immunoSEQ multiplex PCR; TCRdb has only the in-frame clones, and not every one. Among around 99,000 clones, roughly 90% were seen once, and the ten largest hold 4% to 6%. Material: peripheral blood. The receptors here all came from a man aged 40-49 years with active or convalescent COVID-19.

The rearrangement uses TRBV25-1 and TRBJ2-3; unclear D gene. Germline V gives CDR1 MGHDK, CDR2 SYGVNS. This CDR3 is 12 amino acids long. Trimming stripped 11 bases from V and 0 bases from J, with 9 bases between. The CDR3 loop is CAGSGSTDTQYF. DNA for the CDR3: TGTGCCGGCTCCGGGAGCACAGATACGCAGTATTTT.

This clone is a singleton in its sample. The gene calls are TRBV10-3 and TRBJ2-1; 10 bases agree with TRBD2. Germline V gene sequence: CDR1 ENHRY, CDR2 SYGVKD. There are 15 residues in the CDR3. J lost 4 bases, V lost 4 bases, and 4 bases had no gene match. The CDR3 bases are TGTGCCATCAGTGTGGGACTAGCGACTTACAATGAGCAGTTCTTC. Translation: CAISVGLATYNEQFF.

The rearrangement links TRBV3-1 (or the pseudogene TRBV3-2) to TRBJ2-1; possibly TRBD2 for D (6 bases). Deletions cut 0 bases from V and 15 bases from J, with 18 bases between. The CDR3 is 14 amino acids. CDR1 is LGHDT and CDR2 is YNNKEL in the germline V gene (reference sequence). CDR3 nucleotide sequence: TGTGCCAGCAGCCAAGAGTCTAGCGCCAGGATTCCGTTCTTC. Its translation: CASSQESSARIPFF.

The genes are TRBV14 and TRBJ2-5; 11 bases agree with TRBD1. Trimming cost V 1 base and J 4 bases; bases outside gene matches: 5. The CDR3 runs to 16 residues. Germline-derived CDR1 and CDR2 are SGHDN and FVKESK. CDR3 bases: TGTGCCAGCAGCCAAGGGACAGGGGGCCTGAGAGAGACCCAGTACTTC. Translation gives CASSQGTGGLRETQYF.

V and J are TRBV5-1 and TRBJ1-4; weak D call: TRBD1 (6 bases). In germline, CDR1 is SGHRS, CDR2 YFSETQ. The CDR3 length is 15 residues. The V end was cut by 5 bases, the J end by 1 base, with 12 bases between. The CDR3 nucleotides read TGCGCCAGCAGAACCCCCAGGGGAACTAATGAAAAACTGTTTTTT. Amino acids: CASRTPRGTNEKLFF.

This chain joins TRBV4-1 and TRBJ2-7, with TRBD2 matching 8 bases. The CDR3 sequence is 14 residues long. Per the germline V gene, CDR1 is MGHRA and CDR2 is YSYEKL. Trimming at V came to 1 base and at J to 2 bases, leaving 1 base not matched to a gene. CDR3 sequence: CASSQAGGPYEQYF. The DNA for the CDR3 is TGCGCCAGCAGCCAAGCGGGAGGGCCCTACGAGCAGTACTTC.

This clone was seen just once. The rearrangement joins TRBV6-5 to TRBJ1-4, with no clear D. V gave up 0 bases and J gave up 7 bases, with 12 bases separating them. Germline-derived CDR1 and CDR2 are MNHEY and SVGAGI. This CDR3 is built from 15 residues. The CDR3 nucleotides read TGTGCCAGCAGTTACTCGACAACAGCAGGTGAAAAACTGTTTTTT. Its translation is CASSYSTTAGEKLFF.

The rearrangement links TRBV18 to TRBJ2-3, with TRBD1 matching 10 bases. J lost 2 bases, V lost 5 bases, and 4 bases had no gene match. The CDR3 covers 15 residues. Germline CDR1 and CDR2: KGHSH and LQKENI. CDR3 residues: CASSTGTGVTDTQYF. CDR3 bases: TGTGCCAGCTCAACCGGGACAGGGGTCACAGATACGCAGTATTTT.

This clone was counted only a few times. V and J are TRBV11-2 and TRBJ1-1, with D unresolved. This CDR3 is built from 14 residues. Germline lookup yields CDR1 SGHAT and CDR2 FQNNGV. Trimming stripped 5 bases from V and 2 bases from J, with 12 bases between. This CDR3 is CASSQTEGNTEAFF. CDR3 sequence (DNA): TGTGCCAGCAGCCAAACAGAGGGAAACACTGAAGCTTTCTTT.

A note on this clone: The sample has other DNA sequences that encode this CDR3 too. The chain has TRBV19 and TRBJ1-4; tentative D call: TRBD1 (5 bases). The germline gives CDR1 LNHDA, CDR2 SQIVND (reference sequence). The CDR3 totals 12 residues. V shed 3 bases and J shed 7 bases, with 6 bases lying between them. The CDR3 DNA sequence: TGTGCCAGTAGTATCGGGGGTGAAAAACTGTTTTTT. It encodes CASSIGGEKLFF.